Listed below are T cell receptor beta chains from one sample, sequenced in a study of shared clonotypes between healthy human individuals. Profiling relied on immunoSEQ multiplex PCR, and the TCRdb table lists in-frame clones only, not all of them. The table lists around 550,000 clones, approximately 95% of them singletons. The sequenced material came from naive CD4+ T cells sorted from blood. Receptor source: a woman aged 30 to 39 in good health. CDR3s include the opening cysteine and the closing phenylalanine or tryptophan. D genes are given only for firm matches. Size is stated for part of the rows, as once, few or many counts, or as a class when the clone is expanded.

cdr3_aa cdr3_nt j_call d_call clone_size v_call
CASSLVQAYNEQFF TGTGCCAGCAGTTTAGTGCAAGCCTACAATGAGCAGTTCTTC TRBJ2-1 NA NA TRBV28
CSVEVSYGYTF TGCAGCGTTGAAGTGTCATATGGCTACACCTTC TRBJ1-2 NA NA TRBV29-1
CASRRTGGTQYF TGTGCCAGCAGGAGAACGGGAGGAACGCAGTATTTT TRBJ2-3 TRBD2 NA TRBV6-5
CASRTPPGSGVYTF TGCGCCAGCAGAACTCCCCCCGGGTCCGGTGTCTACACCTTC TRBJ1-2 NA NA TRBV4-1
CASSQVRKNTEAFF TGTGCCAGCAGCCAAGTTCGGAAGAACACTGAAGCTTTCTTT TRBJ1-1 NA NA TRBV14
CASGLDSYSYEQYF TGTGCCAGCGGCCTGGACTCCTACTCCTACGAGCAGTACTTC TRBJ2-7 NA NA TRBV2
CASSPGTPGQTYEQYF TGCGCCAGCAGCCCGGGCACGCCGGGACAGACCTACGAGCAGTACTTC TRBJ2-7 TRBD1 NA TRBV5-1
CASSVVSATNEKLFF TGTGCCAGCAGCGTAGTGAGTGCAACTAATGAAAAACTGTTTTTT TRBJ1-4 NA NA TRBV11-3
CASTSEGYSGNTIYF TGCGCCAGCACCAGCGAGGGCTACTCTGGAAACACCATATATTTT TRBJ1-3 NA NA TRBV5-1
CASSEREGLYEQFF TGTGCCAGCAGTGAGCGGGAGGGCCTATATGAGCAGTTCTTC TRBJ2-1 TRBD2 NA TRBV2
CASSWANVLTF TGTGCCAGCAGCTGGGCCAACGTCCTGACTTTC TRBJ2-6 NA NA TRBV11-2
CASSLLAHLGINTGELFF TGTGCCAGCAGCTTATTAGCGCACTTAGGAATAAACACCGGGGAGCTGTTTTTT TRBJ2-2 NA NA TRBV13
CASSLTSGIYEQYF TGCGCCAGCAGCTTGACTAGCGGGATATACGAGCAGTACTTC TRBJ2-7 TRBD2 few TRBV5-1
CASSTGQGNTEAFF TGCGCCAGCAGCACGGGACAGGGGAACACTGAAGCTTTCTTT TRBJ1-1 TRBD1 NA TRBV5-1
CASSASFSYEQYF TGTGCCAGCAGTGCAAGTTTTTCCTACGAGCAGTACTTC TRBJ2-7 NA NA TRBV6-1
CASSLGSLVRYNEQFF TGTGCCAGCAGCTTAGGATCCTTGGTGAGATACAATGAGCAGTTCTTC TRBJ2-1 NA NA TRBV7-8
CASSVRGEGTEAFF TGTGCCAGCAGCGTCCGCGGAGAGGGCACTGAAGCTTTCTTT TRBJ1-1 NA NA TRBV7-6
CASSLGGSLSYEQYF TGTGCCAGCAGCTTAGGGGGCTCTCTCTCCTACGAGCAGTACTTC TRBJ2-7 NA NA TRBV11-2
CASSIYNEKLFF TGTGCCAGTAGTATTTACAATGAAAAACTGTTTTTT TRBJ1-4 NA NA TRBV19
CASSFMGGLNTEAFF TGTGCCAGCAGCTTTATGGGGGGCTTGAACACTGAAGCTTTCTTT TRBJ1-1 NA once TRBV7-9
CASSQGGTADHGYTF TGTGCCAGCAGTCAAGGCGGGACAGCCGACCATGGCTACACCTTC TRBJ1-2 TRBD1 NA TRBV7-9
CASSYSRTLNTEAFF TGTGCCAGCAGTTATTCTAGGACATTGAACACTGAAGCTTTCTTT TRBJ1-1 NA NA TRBV6-5
CAWTTILAGGTDTQYF TGTGCCTGGACCACCATACTAGCGGGTGGAACAGATACGCAGTATTTT TRBJ2-3 TRBD2 NA TRBV30
CASSLIAGVVYNEQFF TGTGCCAGCAGCCTCATAGCGGGAGTGGTCTACAATGAGCAGTTCTTC TRBJ2-1 TRBD2 NA TRBV7-9
CASSFGFGFSGQLQPQHF TGTGCCAGCAGTTTTGGTTTCGGCTTTTCGGGACAGTTACAGCCCCAGCATTTT TRBJ1-5 TRBD1 NA TRBV28
CASSYSGQGNSPLHF TGTGCCAGCAGTTACTCCGGACAGGGCAATTCACCCCTCCACTTT TRBJ1-6 TRBD1 NA TRBV6-5
CASSSVYAFF TGTGCCAGCAGTTCGGTCTATGCTTTCTTT TRBJ1-1 NA NA TRBV28
CASRNTDTQYF TGTGCCAGCAGAAACACAGATACGCAGTATTTT TRBJ2-3 NA NA TRBV6-6
CASRRQRTSRGYTF TGTGCCAGCAGGAGACAAAGGACGTCGAGGGGCTACACCTTC TRBJ1-2 NA NA TRBV28
CASSPTGYGYTF TGTGCCAGCAGCCCCACTGGCTATGGCTACACCTTC TRBJ1-2 NA few TRBV7-8
CASSFSENTEAFF TGTGCCAGCAGTTTTTCAGAGAACACTGAAGCTTTCTTT TRBJ1-1 NA NA TRBV2